Detailed here is one TCR beta chain. Clones were read by immunoSEQ multiplex PCR, and TCRdb kept only the in-frame ones, dropping some. The data contain about 380,000 clones, 95% to 97% of them singletons. The data originate from a study of shared clonotypes between healthy human individuals. About the research overall: Contributing individuals were two females and a few males aged 18 to 49. CD4 naive and CD4 memory each took three plates per donor, while CD8 naive took two and CD8 memory one.

The ends were cut back, 3 bases at V and 0 bases at J, with 9 bases in the middle. This CDR3 has 15 residues. Germline V CDR1 and CDR2: KGHSH, LQKENI. This chain links TRBV18 with TRBJ1-3; D perhaps matches TRBD1 (6 bases). The sequencing input was memory CD8+ T cells sorted from blood. Subset: CD45RO+ cells pooled with CCR7-negative TemRA cells. The TCR was taken from a man in his thirties or forties in good health. DNA for the CDR3: TGTGCCAGCTCACCTACAGGGAACTCTGGAAACACCATATATTTT. Translation gives CASSPTGNSGNTIYF. The entire variable domain, with the rest obtained from reference TRBV18 and TRBJ1-3, is as follows: NAGVMQNPRHLVRRRGQEARLRCSPMKGHSHVYWYRQLPEEGLKFMVYLQKENIIDESGMPKERFSAEFPKEGPSILRIQQVVRGDSAAYFCASSPTGNSGNTIYFGEGSWLTVV.